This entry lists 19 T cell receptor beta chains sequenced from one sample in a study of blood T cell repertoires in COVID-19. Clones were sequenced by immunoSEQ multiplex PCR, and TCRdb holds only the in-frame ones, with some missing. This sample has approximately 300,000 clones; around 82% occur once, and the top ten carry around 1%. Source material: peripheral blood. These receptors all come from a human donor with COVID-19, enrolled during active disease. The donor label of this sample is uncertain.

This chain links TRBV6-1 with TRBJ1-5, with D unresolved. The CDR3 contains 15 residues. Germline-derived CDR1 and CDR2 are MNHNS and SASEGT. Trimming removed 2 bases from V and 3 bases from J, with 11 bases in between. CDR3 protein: CASSESSVYNQPQHF. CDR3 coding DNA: TGTGCCAGCAGTGAATCGTCGGTTTACAATCAGCCCCAGCATTTT.

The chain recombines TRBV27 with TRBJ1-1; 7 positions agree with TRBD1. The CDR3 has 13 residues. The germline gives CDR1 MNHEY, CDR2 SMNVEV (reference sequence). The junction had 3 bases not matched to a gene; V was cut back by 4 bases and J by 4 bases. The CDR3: CASSSQGRTEAFF. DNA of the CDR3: TGTGCCAGCAGTTCACAGGGGCGCACTGAAGCTTTCTTT.

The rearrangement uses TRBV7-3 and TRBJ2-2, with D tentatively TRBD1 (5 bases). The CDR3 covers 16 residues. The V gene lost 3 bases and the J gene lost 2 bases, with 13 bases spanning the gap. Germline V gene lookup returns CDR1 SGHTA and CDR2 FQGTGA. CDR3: CASSFDSPSNTGELFF. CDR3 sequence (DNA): TGTGCCAGCAGCTTTGACAGCCCGTCCAACACCGGGGAGCTGTTTTTT.

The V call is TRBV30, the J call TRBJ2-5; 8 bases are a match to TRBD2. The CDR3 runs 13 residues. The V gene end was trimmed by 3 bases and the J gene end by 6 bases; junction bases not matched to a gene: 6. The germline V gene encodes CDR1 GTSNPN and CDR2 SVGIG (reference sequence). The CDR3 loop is CAWSVGTSQTQYF. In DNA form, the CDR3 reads TGTGCCTGGAGCGTAGGGACTAGTCAGACCCAGTACTTC.

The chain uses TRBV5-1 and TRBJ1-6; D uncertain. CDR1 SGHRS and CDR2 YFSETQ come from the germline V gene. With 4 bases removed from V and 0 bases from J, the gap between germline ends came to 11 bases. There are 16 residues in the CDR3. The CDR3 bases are TGCGCCAGCAGCCCCACTGCGAGCTCCTATAATTCACCCCTCCACTTT. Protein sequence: CASSPTASSYNSPLHF.

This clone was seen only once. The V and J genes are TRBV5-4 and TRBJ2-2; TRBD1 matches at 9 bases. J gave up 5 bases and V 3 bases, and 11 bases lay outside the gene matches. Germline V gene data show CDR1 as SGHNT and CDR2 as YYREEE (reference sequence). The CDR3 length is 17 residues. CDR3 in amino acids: CASSSAGTGSRTGELFF. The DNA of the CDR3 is TGTGCCAGCAGCTCAGCCGGGACAGGGTCTCGAACCGGGGAGCTGTTTTTT.

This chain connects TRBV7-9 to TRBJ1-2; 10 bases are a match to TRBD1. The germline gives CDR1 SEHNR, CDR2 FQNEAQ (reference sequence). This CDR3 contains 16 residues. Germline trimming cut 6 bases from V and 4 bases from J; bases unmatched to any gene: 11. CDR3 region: CASREVGDRGGYGYTF. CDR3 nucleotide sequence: TGTGCCAGCAGGGAAGTGGGGGACAGGGGCGGCTATGGCTACACCTTC.

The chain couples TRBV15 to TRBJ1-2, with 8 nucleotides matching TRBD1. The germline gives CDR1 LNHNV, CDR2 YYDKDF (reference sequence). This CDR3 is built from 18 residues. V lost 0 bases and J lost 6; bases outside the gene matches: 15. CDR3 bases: TGTGCCACCAGCAGAGATTTGGGTTGGGCAGGGGGCAAAAATGGCTACACCTTC. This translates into CATSRDLGWAGGKNGYTF.

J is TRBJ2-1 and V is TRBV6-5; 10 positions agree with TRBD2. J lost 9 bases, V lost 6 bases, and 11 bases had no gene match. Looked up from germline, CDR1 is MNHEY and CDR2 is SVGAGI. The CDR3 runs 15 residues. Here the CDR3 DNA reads TGTGCCAGCAGCAGGACTAGCGGACCGGGCGGTGAGCAGTTCTTC. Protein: CASSRTSGPGGEQFF.

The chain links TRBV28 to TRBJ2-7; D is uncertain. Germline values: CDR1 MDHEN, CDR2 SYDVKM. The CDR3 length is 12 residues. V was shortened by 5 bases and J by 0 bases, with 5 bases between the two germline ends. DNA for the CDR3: TGTGCCAGCAGTCCCCTCTCCTACGAGCAGTACTTC. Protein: CASSPLSYEQYF.

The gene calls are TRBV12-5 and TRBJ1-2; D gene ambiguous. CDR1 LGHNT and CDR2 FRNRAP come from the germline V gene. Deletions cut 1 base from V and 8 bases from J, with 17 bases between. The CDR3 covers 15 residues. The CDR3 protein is CASGLGVGVTLGYTF. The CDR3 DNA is TGTGCTAGTGGTTTGGGTGTGGGAGTCACACTCGGCTACACCTTC.

The CDR3 loop reads CATSDFQPGQGNYGYTF. The CDR3 DNA is TGTGCCACCAGTGATTTCCAACCGGGACAGGGAAACTATGGCTACACCTTC. The chain employs TRBV24-1 and TRBJ1-2, with 9 positions matching TRBD1. The CDR3 sequence is 17 residues long. J was trimmed by 2 bases and V by 1 base; bases with no gene match: 7. Germline CDR1 and CDR2: KGHDR and SFDVKD.

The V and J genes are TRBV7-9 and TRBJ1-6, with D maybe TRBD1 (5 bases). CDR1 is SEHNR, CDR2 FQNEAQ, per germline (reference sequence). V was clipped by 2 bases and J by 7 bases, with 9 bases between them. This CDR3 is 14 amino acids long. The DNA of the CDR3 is TGTGCCAGCAGCTTATTTAAGGGGAATTCACCCCTCCACTTT. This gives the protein CASSLFKGNSPLHF.

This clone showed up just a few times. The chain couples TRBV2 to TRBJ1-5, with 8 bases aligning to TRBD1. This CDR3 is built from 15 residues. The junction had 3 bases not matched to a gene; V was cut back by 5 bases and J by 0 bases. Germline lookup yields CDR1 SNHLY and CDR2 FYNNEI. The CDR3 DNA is TGTGCCAGCAGTTTCCAGGGGGCTAGCAATCAGCCCCAGCATTTT. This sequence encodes CASSFQGASNQPQHF.

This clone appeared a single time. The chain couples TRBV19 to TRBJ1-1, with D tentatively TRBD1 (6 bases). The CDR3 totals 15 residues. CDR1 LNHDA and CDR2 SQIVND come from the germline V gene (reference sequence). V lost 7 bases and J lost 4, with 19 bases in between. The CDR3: CASTQGGGSGTEAFF. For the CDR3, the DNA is TGTGCCAGTACCCAAGGGGGGGGCAGCGGCACTGAAGCTTTCTTT.

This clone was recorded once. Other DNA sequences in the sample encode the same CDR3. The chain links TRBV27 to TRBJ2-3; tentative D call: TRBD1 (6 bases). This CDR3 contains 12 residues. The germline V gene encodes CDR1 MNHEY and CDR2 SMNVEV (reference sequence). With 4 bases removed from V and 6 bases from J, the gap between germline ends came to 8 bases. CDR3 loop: CASSSRGDTQYF. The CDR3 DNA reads TGTGCCAGCAGTTCAAGGGGGGATACGCAGTATTTT.

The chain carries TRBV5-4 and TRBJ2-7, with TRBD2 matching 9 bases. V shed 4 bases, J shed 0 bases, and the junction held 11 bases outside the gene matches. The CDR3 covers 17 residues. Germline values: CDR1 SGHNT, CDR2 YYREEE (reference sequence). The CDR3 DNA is TGTGCCAGCAGCCTGGTTAGCGGGAGTGCGAGCTCCTACGAGCAGTACTTC. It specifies CASSLVSGSASSYEQYF. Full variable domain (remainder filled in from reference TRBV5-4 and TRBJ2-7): ETGVTQSPTHLIKTRGQQVTLRCSSQSGHNTVSWYQQALGQGPQFIFQYYREEENGRGNFPPRFSGLQFPNYSSELNVNALELDDSALYLCASSLVSGSASSYEQYFGPGTRLTVT.

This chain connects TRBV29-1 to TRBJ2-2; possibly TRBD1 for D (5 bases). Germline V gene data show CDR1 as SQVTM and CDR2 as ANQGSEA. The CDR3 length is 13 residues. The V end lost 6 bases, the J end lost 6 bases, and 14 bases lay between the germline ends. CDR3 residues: CSVKTTGAGELFF. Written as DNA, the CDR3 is TGCAGCGTGAAGACAACAGGCGCCGGGGAGCTGTTTTTT.

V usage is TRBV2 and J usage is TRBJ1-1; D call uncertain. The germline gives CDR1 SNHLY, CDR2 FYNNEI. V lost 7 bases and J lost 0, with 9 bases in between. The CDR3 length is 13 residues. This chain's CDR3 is CASNSEMNTEAFF. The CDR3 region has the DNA TGTGCCAGCAATTCAGAAATGAACACTGAAGCTTTCTTT.